The 5 T cell receptor beta chains in this list originate from one sample, sequenced in a study of Graves' ophthalmopathy and Graves' hyperthyroidism. CDR3 regions of TCR beta were amplified from RNA transcripts. An initial RT-PCR round employing HTBI primers preceded a second-round multiplex PCR. TCRdb called the multiplex PCR reads again in MiXCR, with one record for every CDR3 protein. The data contain some 240,000 distinct CDR3 sequences, less than 55% of them seen just once; the ten biggest clones take up about half. Source material: peripheral blood. These receptor sequences come from an adult man with Graves' ophthalmopathy.

This clonotype was detected many times. The rearrangement uses TRBV5-6 and TRBJ1-5, with D perhaps TRBD1 (5 bases). Trimming shortened V by 0 bases and J by 4 bases, and 8 bases separated the two germline ends. Germline values: CDR1 SGHDT, CDR2 YYEEEE. The CDR3 runs to 14 residues. The CDR3 nucleotides read TGTGCCAGCAGCTTGGCGGCAGGGAATCAGCCCCAGCATTTT. Protein product: CASSLAAGNQPQHF.

V gene TRBV29-1 combines with J gene TRBJ2-1, with unresolved D. V was shortened by 7 bases and J by 4 bases, with 11 bases between the two germline ends. Germline CDR1 is SQVTM and CDR2 is ANQGSEA. There are 12 residues in the CDR3. Here the CDR3 DNA reads TGCAGCGATCAGATCCCATACAATGAGCAGTTCTTC. It translates to CSDQIPYNEQFF.

In this sample, this clonotype turned up a few times. J is TRBJ1-1 and V is TRBV2, with 8 bases that match TRBD1. Germline trimming cut 5 bases from V and 5 bases from J; bases unmatched to any gene: 7. CDR3 size: 14 residues. The germline V gene has CDR1 SNHLY and CDR2 FYNNEI. In DNA, the CDR3 is TGTGCCAGCAGTTCCCAGGGGGCGCTAACTGAAGCTTTCTTT. Protein product: CASSSQGALTEAFF.

This clonotype appeared many times. The DNA for the CDR3 is TGCGCCAGCAGCTTGGAGGGACAGGGGGCCAGCATACCCCTCCACTTT. Amino acids: CASSLEGQGASIPLHF. The chain joins TRBV5-1 to TRBJ1-6; 12 nucleotides line up with TRBD1. CDR1 is SGHRS, CDR2 YFSETQ, per germline. The V gene end was trimmed by 0 bases and the J gene end by 12 bases; junction bases not matched to a gene: 7. The CDR3 has 16 residues.

This clonotype was seen a single time. One junction end does not reproduce the germline sequence, and a read error may be involved. The chain has TRBV10-3 and TRBJ1-4; D is possibly TRBD1 (6 bases). This CDR3 is built from 14 residues. Germline loops: CDR1 ENHRY, CDR2 SYGVKD. Here the CDR3 DNA reads TGTGCCAGCAGTGAAGCGAAGGGGGGAGAAAAACTGTTTTTT. It yields the protein CASSEAKGGEKLFF.